This TCR beta chain was documented in a study of T cells after yellow fever vaccination. A universal primer site and UMIs were added as TCR cDNA was made by 5'RACE template switching. MiXCR, applied by TCRdb to the 5' RACE reads, yields one record per CDR3 protein. Of 100,000 to 150,000 distinct CDR3 sequences listed, around 7.7% are singletons. Study-wide findings and caveats: Once the booster was given, most primary-vaccination clones reappeared, at approximately 97% for CD4 and around 90% for CD8. Researchers report a weaker secondary response that nonetheless peaked faster, day 5 versus 15.

Trimming took off 5 bases at V and 3 bases at J, with 14 bases between the two ends. This CDR3 has 14 amino acids. Germline V gene data show CDR1 as MNHEY and CDR2 as SVGEGT. This clonotype has a count of ten or more. Its antigen is as yet unknown. This receptor was taken from a young man who received the YFV17D yellow fever vaccine. V usage is TRBV6-2 or TRBV6-3 and J usage is TRBJ2-7, with TRBD1 as a possible D gene (5 bases). Sequenced material: CD4+ T cells sorted from PBMCs, taken 10 days after the first yellow fever vaccination. The CDR3 sequence is CASSQRQKNYEQYV. For the CDR3, the DNA is TGTGCCAGCAGTCAGCGACAGAAGAACTACGAGCAGTACGTC.